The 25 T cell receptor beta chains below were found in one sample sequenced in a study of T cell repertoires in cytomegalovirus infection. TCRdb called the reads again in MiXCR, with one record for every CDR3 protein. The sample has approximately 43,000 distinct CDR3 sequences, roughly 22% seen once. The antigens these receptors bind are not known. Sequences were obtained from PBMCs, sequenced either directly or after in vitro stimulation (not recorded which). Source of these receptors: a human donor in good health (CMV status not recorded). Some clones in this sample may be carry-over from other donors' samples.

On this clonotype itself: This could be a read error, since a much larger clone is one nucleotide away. Here the CDR3 reads CAGSLVQRNTEAFF. The CDR3 nucleotides read TGTGCCGGCAGCTTAGTCCAGAGGAACACTGAAGCTTTCTTT. J is TRBJ1-1 and V is TRBV7-9, with D unclear. Germline values: CDR1 SEHNR, CDR2 FQNEAQ (reference sequence). The CDR3 consists of 14 residues.

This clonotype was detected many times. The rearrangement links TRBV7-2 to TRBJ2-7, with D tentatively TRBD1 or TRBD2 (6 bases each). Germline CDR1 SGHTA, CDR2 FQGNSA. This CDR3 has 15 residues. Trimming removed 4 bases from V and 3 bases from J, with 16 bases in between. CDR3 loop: CASSSRRGLSYEQYF. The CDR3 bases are TGTGCCAGCAGCTCTAGACGGGGGCTTAGCTACGAGCAGTACTTC.

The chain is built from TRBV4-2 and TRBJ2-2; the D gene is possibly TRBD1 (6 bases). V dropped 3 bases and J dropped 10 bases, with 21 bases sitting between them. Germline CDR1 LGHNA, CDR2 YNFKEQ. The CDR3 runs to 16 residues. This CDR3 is CASSQSKLAGAEELFF. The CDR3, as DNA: TGTGCCAGCAGCCAGTCCAAACTTGCAGGGGCGGAGGAGCTGTTTTTT.

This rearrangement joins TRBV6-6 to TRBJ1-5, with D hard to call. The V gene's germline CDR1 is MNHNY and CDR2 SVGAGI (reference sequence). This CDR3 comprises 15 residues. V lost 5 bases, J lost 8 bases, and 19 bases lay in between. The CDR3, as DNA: TGTGCCAGCAGTCGAACAGAACCCGCCTCGGAGCCCCAGCATTTT. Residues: CASSRTEPASEPQHF.

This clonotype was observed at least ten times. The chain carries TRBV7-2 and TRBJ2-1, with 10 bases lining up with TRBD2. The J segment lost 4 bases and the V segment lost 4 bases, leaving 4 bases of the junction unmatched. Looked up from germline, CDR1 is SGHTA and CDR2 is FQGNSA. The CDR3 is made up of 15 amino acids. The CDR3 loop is CASSSQAGGYNEQFF. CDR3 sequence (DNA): TGTGCCAGCAGCTCCCAAGCGGGAGGGTACAATGAGCAGTTCTTC.

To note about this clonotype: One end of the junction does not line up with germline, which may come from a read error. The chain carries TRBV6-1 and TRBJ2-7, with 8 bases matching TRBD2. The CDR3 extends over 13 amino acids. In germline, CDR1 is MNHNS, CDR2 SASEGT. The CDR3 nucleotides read TGTGCCAGCAGTAAAGCGGGAGTGTACGAGCAGTACTTC. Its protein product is CASSKAGVYEQYF.

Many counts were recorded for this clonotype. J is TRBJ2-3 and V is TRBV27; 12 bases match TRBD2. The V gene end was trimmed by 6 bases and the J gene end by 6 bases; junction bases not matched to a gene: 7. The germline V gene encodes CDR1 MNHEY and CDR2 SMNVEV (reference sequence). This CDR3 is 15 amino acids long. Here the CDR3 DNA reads TGTGCCAGCAGAAGACTAGCGGGAGCTAGGGATACGCAGTATTTT. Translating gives CASRRLAGARDTQYF.

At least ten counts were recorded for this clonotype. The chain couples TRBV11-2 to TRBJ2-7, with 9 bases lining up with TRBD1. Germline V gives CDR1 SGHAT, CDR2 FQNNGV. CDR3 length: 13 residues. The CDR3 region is CASAGTGIYEQYF. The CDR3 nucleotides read TGTGCTAGCGCTGGGACAGGGATCTACGAGCAGTACTTC.

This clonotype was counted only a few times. The CDR3: CASNTGTPQETQYF. The CDR3 coding sequence is TGTGCCAGCAACACCGGGACCCCTCAAGAGACCCAGTACTTC. This sequence joins TRBV12-3 or TRBV12-4 and TRBJ2-5; D might be TRBD1 or TRBD2, each matching 5 bases. V was clipped by 7 bases and J by 2 bases, with 14 bases between them. The CDR3 sequence is 14 residues long.

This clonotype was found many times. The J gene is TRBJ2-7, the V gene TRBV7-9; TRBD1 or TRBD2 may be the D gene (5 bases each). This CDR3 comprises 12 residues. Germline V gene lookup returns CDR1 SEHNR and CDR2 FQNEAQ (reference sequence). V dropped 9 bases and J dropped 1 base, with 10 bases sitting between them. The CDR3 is CASGGRSYEQYF. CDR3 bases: TGTGCCAGTGGGGGTAGGTCCTACGAGCAGTACTTC.

The CDR3, as DNA: TGTGCCAGCAGCCAAGTTTCCCCCGGGGAGCTGTTTTTT. It codes for CASSQVSPGELFF. The chain recombines TRBV14 with TRBJ2-2, with unresolved D. Trimming took off 1 base at V and 6 bases at J, with 6 bases between the two ends. This CDR3 is 13 amino acids long. Germline CDR1 SGHDN, CDR2 FVKESK.

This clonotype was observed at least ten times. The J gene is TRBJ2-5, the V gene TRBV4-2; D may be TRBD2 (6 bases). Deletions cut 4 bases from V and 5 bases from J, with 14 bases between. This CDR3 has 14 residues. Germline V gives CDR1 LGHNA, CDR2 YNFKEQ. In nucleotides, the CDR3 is TGTGCCAGCAGCCCAAAACTAGCTGGCGAGACCCAGTACTTC. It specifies CASSPKLAGETQYF.

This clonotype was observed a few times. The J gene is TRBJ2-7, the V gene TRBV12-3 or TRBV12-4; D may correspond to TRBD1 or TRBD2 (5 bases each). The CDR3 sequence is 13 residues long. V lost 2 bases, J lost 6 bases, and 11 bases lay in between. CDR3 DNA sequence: TGTGCCAGCAGTTTACCAGGGACCCGCGAGCAGTACTTC. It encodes CASSLPGTREQYF.

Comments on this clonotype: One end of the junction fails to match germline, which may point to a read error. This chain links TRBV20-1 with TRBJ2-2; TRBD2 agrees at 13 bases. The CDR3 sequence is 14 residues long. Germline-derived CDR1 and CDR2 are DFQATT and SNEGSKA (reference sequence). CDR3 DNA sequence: TGCAGTGTTAGACTAGCGGGAGGTACCGGGGAGCTGTTTTTT. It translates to CSVRLAGGTGELFF.

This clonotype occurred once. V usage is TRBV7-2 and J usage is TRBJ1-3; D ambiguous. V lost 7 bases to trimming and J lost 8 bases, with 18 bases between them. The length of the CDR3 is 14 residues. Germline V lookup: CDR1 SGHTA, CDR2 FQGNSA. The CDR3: CASTTILSGDTIYF. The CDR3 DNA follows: TGTGCCAGCACCACAATCCTCTCCGGGGACACCATATATTTT.

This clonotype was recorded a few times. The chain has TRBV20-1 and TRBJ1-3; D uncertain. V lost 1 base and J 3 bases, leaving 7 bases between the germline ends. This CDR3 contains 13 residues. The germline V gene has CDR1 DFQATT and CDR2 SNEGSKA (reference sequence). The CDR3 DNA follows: TGCAGTGCTAGAGGTGGGGATGGAAACACCATATATTTT. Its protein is CSARGGDGNTIYF.

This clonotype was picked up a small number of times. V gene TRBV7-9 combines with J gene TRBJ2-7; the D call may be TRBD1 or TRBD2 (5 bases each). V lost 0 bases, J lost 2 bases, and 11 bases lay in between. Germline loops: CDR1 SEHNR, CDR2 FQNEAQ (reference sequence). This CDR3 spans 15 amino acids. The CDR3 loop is CASSLAQRGPYEQYF. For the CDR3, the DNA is TGTGCCAGCAGCTTAGCGCAAAGGGGACCCTACGAGCAGTACTTC.

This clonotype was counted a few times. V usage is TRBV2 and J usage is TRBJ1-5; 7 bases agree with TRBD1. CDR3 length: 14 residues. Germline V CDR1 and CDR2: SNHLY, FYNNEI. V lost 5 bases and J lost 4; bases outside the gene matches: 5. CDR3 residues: CASSSGTENQPQHF. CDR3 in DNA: TGTGCCAGCAGTTCCGGGACAGAAAATCAGCCCCAGCATTTT. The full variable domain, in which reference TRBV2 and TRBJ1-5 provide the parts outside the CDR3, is EPEVTQTPSHQVTQMGQEVILRCVPISNHLYFYWYRQILGQKVEFLVSFYNNEISEKSEIFDDQFSVERPDGSNFTLKIRSTKLEDSAMYFCASSSGTENQPQHFGDGTRLSIL.

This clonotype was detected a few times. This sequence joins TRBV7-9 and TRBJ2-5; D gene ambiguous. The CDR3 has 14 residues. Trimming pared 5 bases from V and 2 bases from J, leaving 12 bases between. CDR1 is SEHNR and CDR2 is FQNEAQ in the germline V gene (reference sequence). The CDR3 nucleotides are TGTGCCAGCAGCATAGGAGTGAGGCAAGAGACCCAGTACTTC. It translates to CASSIGVRQETQYF. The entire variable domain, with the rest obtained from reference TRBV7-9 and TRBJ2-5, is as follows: DTGVSQNPRHKITKRGQNVTFRCDPISEHNRLYWYRQTLGQGPEFLTYFQNEAQLEKSRLLSDRFSAERPKGSFSTLEIQRTEQGDSAMYLCASSIGVRQETQYFGPGTRLLVL.

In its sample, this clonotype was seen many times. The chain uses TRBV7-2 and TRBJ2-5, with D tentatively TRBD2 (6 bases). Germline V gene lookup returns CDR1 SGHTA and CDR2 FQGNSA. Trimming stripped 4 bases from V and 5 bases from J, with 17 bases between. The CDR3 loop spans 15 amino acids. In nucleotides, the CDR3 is TGTGCCAGCAGCTCCTCCCCGGGGGAGCGGGAGACCCAGTACTTC. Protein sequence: CASSSSPGERETQYF.

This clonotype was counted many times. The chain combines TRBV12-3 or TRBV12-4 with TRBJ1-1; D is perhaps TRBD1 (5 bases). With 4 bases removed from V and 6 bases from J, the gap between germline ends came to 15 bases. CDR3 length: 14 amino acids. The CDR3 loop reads CASSWGGGGPEAFF. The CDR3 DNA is TGTGCCAGCAGTTGGGGCGGTGGTGGCCCTGAAGCTTTCTTT.

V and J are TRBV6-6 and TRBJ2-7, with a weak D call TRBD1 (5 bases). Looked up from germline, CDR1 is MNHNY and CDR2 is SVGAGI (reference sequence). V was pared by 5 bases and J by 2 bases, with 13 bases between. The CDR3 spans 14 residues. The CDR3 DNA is TGTGCCAGCAGTACCCCTACAGGTCCCTACGAGCAGTACTTC. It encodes CASSTPTGPYEQYF.

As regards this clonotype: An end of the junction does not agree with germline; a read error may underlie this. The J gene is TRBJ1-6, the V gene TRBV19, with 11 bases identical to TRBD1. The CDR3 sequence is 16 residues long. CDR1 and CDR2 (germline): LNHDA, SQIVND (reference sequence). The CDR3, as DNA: TGTGCCGGTAGTAACCTCGGGACAGGGGGTAATTCACCCCTCCACTTT. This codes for CAGSNLGTGGNSPLHF.

The CDR3 DNA follows: TGTGCCAGCAGCTTTCAAGCGGGGGGTGTCACCGGGGAGCTGTTTTTT. It yields the protein CASSFQAGGVTGELFF. The J gene is TRBJ2-2, the V gene TRBV11-2; TRBD2 matches at 9 bases. The CDR3 is 16 residues long. Germline values: CDR1 SGHAT, CDR2 FQNNGV. V lost 3 bases, J lost 4 bases, and 6 bases stayed unmatched.

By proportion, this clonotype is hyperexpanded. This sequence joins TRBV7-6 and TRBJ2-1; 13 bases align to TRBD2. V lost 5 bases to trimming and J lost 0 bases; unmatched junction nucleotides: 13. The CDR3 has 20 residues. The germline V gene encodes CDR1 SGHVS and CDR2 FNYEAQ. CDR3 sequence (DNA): TGTGCCAGCAGCGGATACAGGGACGGGACTAGCGGGACCTCCTACAATGAGCAGTTCTTC. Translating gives CASSGYRDGTSGTSYNEQFF.